This TCR beta chain is from a study of CD8 T cells in ankylosing spondylitis. Broader study findings: Some of these motif variants have turned up before, in reports on reactive arthritis synovial fluid and blood. What appeared characteristic of ankylosing spondylitis blood was a TCR beta motif of seven to nine highly homologous variants.

MiXCR was run by TCRdb on the 5' RACE reads, yielding one entry per CDR3 protein. Of some 220,000 distinct CDR3 sequences in the sample, roughly 6.6% were seen once. This clonotype was recorded a few times. Its antigen is not known. Losses at the gene ends were 7 bases for V and 5 bases for J; bases not matched to a gene: 9. Germline V gives CDR1 ENHRY, CDR2 SYGVKD. This CDR3 spans 14 amino acids. The TCR sequence derives from a male donor with ankylosing spondylitis. The specimen was blood, either unsorted or a sorted T cell fraction (not recorded which). The V gene is TRBV10-3, the J gene TRBJ1-1; TRBD1 aligns across 8 bases. CDR3 coding DNA: TGTGCCATCAACGACCGGGACAGGTGGACTGAAGCTTTCTTT. Protein: CAINDRDRWTEAFF.